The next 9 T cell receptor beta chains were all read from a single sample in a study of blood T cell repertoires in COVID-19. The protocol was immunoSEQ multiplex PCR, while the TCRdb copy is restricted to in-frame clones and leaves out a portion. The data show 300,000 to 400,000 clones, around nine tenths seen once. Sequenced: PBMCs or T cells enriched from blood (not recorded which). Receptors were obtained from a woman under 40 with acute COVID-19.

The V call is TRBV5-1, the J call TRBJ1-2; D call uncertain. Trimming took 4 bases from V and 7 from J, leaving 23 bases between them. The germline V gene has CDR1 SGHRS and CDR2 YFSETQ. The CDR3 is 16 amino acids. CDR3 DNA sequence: TGCGCCAGCAGCCCTTCGGGTCTCAGCATCGGTTTTGGCTACACCTTC. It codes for CASSPSGLSIGFGYTF.

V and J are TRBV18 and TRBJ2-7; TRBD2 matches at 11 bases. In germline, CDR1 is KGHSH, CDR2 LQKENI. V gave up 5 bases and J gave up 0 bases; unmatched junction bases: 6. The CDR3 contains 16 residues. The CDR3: CASSISGLADSYEQYF. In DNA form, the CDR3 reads TGTGCCAGCTCAATCTCGGGACTAGCGGACTCCTACGAGCAGTACTTC.

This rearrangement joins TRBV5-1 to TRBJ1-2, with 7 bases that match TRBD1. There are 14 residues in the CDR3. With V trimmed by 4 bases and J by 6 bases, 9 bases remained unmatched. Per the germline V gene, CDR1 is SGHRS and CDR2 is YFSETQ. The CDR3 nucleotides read TGCGCCAGCAGCGCCGAGGGGGCCTATAATGGCTACACCTTC. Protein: CASSAEGAYNGYTF.

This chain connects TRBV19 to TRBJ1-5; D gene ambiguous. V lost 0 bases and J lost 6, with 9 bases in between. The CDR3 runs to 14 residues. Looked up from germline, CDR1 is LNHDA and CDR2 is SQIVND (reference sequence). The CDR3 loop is CASSIDRGVQPQHF. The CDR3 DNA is TGTGCCAGTAGTATAGATCGGGGAGTTCAGCCCCAGCATTTT.

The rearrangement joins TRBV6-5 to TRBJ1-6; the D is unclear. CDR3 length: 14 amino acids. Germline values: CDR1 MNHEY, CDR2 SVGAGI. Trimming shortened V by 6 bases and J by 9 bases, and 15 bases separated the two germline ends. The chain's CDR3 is CASSSGPAGSPLHF. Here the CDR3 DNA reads TGTGCCAGCAGCTCCGGGCCGGCGGGTTCACCCCTCCACTTT.

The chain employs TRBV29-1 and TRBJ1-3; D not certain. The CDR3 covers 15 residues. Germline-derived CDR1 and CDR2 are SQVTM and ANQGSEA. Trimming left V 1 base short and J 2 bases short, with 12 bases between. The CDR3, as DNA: TGCAGCGTTGAAGGGGCAGGTTTTACTGGAAACACCATATATTTT. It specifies CSVEGAGFTGNTIYF.

In nucleotides, the CDR3 is TGTGCCAGCAGCTCCAGAGCTACAGGGGACACTGAAGCTTTCTTT. Amino acids: CASSSRATGDTEAFF. This chain connects TRBV11-2 to TRBJ1-1; 7 nucleotides agree with TRBD1. CDR1 SGHAT and CDR2 FQNNGV come from the germline V gene. CDR3 length: 15 residues. Losses at the gene ends were 4 bases for V and 3 bases for J; bases not matched to a gene: 8.

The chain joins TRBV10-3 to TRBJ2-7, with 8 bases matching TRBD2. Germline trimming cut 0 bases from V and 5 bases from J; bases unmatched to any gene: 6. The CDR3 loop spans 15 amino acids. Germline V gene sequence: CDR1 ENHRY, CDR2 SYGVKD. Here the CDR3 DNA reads TGTGCCATCAGTGAGTCGAGCGGGGGTGTGAACGAGCAGTACTTC. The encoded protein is CAISESSGGVNEQYF.

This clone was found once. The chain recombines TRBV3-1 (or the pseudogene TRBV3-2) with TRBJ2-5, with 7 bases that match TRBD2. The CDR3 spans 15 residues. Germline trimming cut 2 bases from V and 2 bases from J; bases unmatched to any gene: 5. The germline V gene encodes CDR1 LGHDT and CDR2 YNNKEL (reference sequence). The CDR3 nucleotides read TGTGCCAGCAGCCAATTCAGCGGGGAGCAAGAGACCCAGTACTTC. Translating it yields CASSQFSGEQETQYF.